A single sample is the source of the 2 T cell receptor beta chains below, sequenced in a study of beta chain features in type 1 diabetes. Study outcomes and limitations: People with Type 1 diabetes carried modestly yet significantly shorter TCRB CDR3s in all four CD4+ subsets.

The antigens of these receptors remain unknown. Sequencing targeted expressed TCRB transcripts, as all isolated RNA had been reverse transcribed. Clones were sequenced by immunoSEQ multiplex PCR, and TCRdb holds only the in-frame ones, with some missing. Of some 130,000 clones listed, 9% are singletons. The sequenced sample consisted of central memory CD4+ T cells from blood. These TCRs come from a man aged 30 to 39 with type 1 diabetes.

This clone was detected only a few times. V is TRBV5-1 and J is TRBJ1-2; TRBD1 matches 11 bases. Trimming cost V 2 bases and J 6 bases; bases outside gene matches: 3. Per the germline V gene, CDR1 is SGHRS and CDR2 is YFSETQ. The CDR3 covers 14 residues. The CDR3 DNA is TGCGCCAGCAGCTTCTGGGGACAGGGGGATGGCTACACCTTC. This translates into CASSFWGQGDGYTF. Full variable domain (missing parts from reference TRBV5-1 and TRBJ1-2): KAGVTQTPRYLIKTRGQQVTLSCSPISGHRSVSWYQQTPGQGLQFLFEYFSETQRNKGNFPGRFSGRQFSNSRSEMNVSTLELGDSALYLCASSFWGQGDGYTFGSGTRLTVV.

The rearrangement uses TRBV4-2 and TRBJ1-5; D is ambiguous. This CDR3 is 17 amino acids long. Trimming shortened V by 0 bases and J by 3 bases, and 15 bases separated the two germline ends. Germline V lookup: CDR1 LGHNA, CDR2 YNFKEQ. The CDR3 loop reads CASSQEVRGRVNQPQHF. CDR3 DNA: TGTGCCAGCAGCCAAGAAGTACGGGGAAGGGTCAATCAGCCCCAGCATTTT.